The 27 T cell receptor beta chains reported below all come from one sample, sequenced in a study of cytomegalovirus exposure and HLA in healthy donors. Researchers ran the PCR with 60 Vbeta and 13 Jbeta primers. Only in-frame clones appear in the TCRdb table, and some are missing; sequencing was by immunoSEQ multiplex PCR. The data contain 70,000 to 90,000 clones, approximately 71% of them seen just once; the ten biggest clones take up 2% to 2.5%. Sequencing was performed on PBMCs. These TCRs come from a man aged 35 to 55 in good health and CMV-seronegative.

V usage is TRBV19 and J usage is TRBJ1-5; 7 nucleotides align to TRBD1. CDR1 and CDR2 (germline): LNHDA, SQIVND (reference sequence). The CDR3 is 15 residues long. The V segment lost 4 bases and the J segment 4 bases; nucleotides outside the gene matches: 7. The CDR3 is CASSTGTVFNQPQHF. CDR3 nucleotides: TGTGCCAGTAGTACAGGGACAGTCTTTAATCAGCCCCAGCATTTT.

Only one count was recorded for this clone. At one end, the junction sequence differs from germline, possibly due to a read error. The V gene is TRBV7-7, the J gene TRBJ2-7; perhaps TRBD1 as D (5 bases). Germline assignment: CDR1 SSHAT and CDR2 FNYEAQ (reference sequence). This CDR3 contains 14 residues. In DNA, the CDR3 is TGTGCTAGCAGCCAAAGCGACAGCTCCTACGAGCAGTACTTC. Translating it yields CASSQSDSSYEQYF.

The chain carries TRBV7-9 and TRBJ1-4; 7 nucleotides line up with TRBD1. V gave up 3 bases and J gave up 4 bases; unmatched junction bases: 14. Germline CDR1 SEHNR, CDR2 FQNEAQ (reference sequence). The CDR3 has 18 amino acids. The CDR3 sequence: CASSLYQGVGGLNEKLFF. The CDR3 nucleotides read TGTGCCAGCAGCTTGTACCAGGGGGTCGGGGGACTTAATGAAAAACTGTTTTTT.

The V call is TRBV28, the J call TRBJ2-3; 14 nucleotides match TRBD2. CDR1 and CDR2 from the germline V gene are MDHEN and SYDVKM. V was clipped by 4 bases and J by 5 bases; unmatched bases: 2. This CDR3 has 15 residues. The CDR3 reads CASSSTSGRVDTQYF. CDR3 sequence (DNA): TGTGCCAGCAGTTCGACTAGCGGGAGGGTAGATACGCAGTATTTT.

This chain uses TRBV29-1 with TRBJ2-1; 11 nucleotides agree with TRBD2. CDR1 and CDR2 from the germline V gene are SQVTM and ANQGSEA. Trimming removed 5 bases from V and 0 bases from J; junction bases left unmatched: 3. CDR3 size: 15 residues. The CDR3 DNA reads TGCAGCGTTAGACTAGCGGGACGCTCCTACAATGAGCAGTTCTTC. Its translation: CSVRLAGRSYNEQFF.

The chain links TRBV27 to TRBJ1-5; weak D call: TRBD1 (6 bases). V was clipped by 4 bases and J by 3 bases, with 10 bases between them. Germline assignment: CDR1 MNHEY and CDR2 SMNVEV (reference sequence). The CDR3 extends over 14 amino acids. CDR3 DNA sequence: TGTGCCAGCAGTTCAAGGGGGAACAATCAGCCCCAGCATTTT. Translation gives CASSSRGNNQPQHF.

The rearrangement joins TRBV19 to TRBJ2-3; D not certain. CDR1 is LNHDA and CDR2 is SQIVND in the germline V gene (reference sequence). V shed 3 bases and J shed 7 bases, with 11 bases lying between them. CDR3 length equals 13 residues. This chain's CDR3 is CASSIHGSNTQYF. The CDR3 DNA follows: TGTGCCAGTAGTATCCACGGGTCAAATACGCAGTATTTT.

This chain uses TRBV28 with TRBJ2-2, with 9 nucleotides matching TRBD1. The CDR3 extends over 15 amino acids. Trimming removed 9 bases from V and 13 bases from J; junction bases left unmatched: 18. Per the germline V gene, CDR1 is MDHEN and CDR2 is SYDVKM. This CDR3 reads CASIGLGQGRIGLFF. The CDR3 DNA is TGTGCCAGTATCGGACTGGGACAGGGTAGGATTGGGCTGTTTTTT.

Only a few counts were recorded for this clone. This chain joins TRBV9 and TRBJ2-7, with 9 bases lining up with TRBD2. V gave up 7 bases and J gave up 5 bases; unmatched junction bases: 13. The CDR3 covers 15 residues. Germline V CDR1 and CDR2: SGDLS, YYNGEE. The CDR3 loop is CASARTSALGNEQYF. In nucleotides, the CDR3 is TGTGCCAGCGCCCGGACTAGCGCGCTGGGAAACGAGCAGTACTTC.

The chain links TRBV7-9 to TRBJ1-5; 9 nucleotides align to TRBD1. J was trimmed by 4 bases and V by 5 bases; bases with no gene match: 6. Germline CDR1 and CDR2: SEHNR and FQNEAQ (reference sequence). The CDR3 consists of 15 residues. In DNA, the CDR3 is TGTGCCAGCAGCCCTGGGACAGGGTTAAATCAGCCCCAGCATTTT. The encoded protein is CASSPGTGLNQPQHF.

This clone was seen more than once but under ten times. The chain links TRBV6-5 to TRBJ1-4; D gene ambiguous. There are 13 residues in the CDR3. Per the germline V gene, CDR1 is MNHEY and CDR2 is SVGAGI. Trimming stripped 2 bases from V and 5 bases from J, with 6 bases between. The CDR3 here is CASSYTGNEKLFF. CDR3 nucleotides: TGTGCCAGCAGTTACACGGGGAATGAAAAACTGTTTTTT.

The genes are TRBV5-1 and TRBJ1-4; TRBD1 is a possible D gene (5 bases). V lost 0 bases, J lost 11 bases, and 8 bases lay in between. CDR3 length equals 12 residues. The V gene's germline CDR1 is SGHRS and CDR2 YFSETQ. This CDR3 is CASSLDDSKLFF. CDR3 DNA sequence: TGCGCCAGCAGCTTGGACGACAGTAAACTGTTTTTT. Variable domain in full (rest from reference TRBV5-1 and TRBJ1-4): KAGVTQTPRYLIKTRGQQVTLSCSPISGHRSVSWYQQTPGQGLQFLFEYFSETQRNKGNFPGRFSGRQFSNSRSEMNVSTLELGDSALYLCASSLDDSKLFFGSGTQLSVL.

A few counts support this clone. The V call is TRBV9, the J call TRBJ2-1; 8 bases are shared with TRBD2. The CDR3 is 18 amino acids. Trimming removed 4 bases from V and 1 base from J; junction bases left unmatched: 13. CDR1 is SGDLS and CDR2 is YYNGEE in the germline V gene. CDR3 DNA: TGTGCCAGCAGCCCGGTGGGAAAGAGCGGGGGATCCTACAATGAGCAGTTCTTC. Its protein is CASSPVGKSGGSYNEQFF.

This chain links TRBV27 with TRBJ1-1, with no clear D. CDR3 length equals 12 residues. The germline V gene has CDR1 MNHEY and CDR2 SMNVEV (reference sequence). Trimming took 6 bases from V and 1 from J, leaving 6 bases between them. CDR3 nucleotides: TGTGCCAGCAGCCGAGGGAACACTGAAGCTTTCTTT. Its protein product is CASSRGNTEAFF.

The chain joins TRBV28 to TRBJ1-6; the match to TRBD1 covers 10 bases. CDR1 and CDR2 (germline): MDHEN, SYDVKM. The CDR3 sequence is 12 residues long. CDR3 nucleotide sequence: TGTGCTATCCGGGACAGGGGAGTCACCCTCCACTTT. Protein product: CAIRDRGVTLHF.

The chain carries TRBV28 and TRBJ2-7; 12 positions agree with TRBD2. The germline V gene has CDR1 MDHEN and CDR2 SYDVKM. Trimming cost V 8 bases and J 5 bases; bases outside gene matches: 7. The CDR3 consists of 14 residues. CDR3 sequence (DNA): TGTGCCAGCTCAAGACTAGCGGGAGAGGACGAGCAGTACTTC. Translated: CASSRLAGEDEQYF.

The DNA of the CDR3 is TGTGCAAGGACAGGCGGAGGTGACACTGAAGCTTTCTTT. This sequence encodes CARTGGGDTEAFF. The chain uses TRBV12-2 and TRBJ1-1; the tabulated D call, TRBD1, remains unverified against the DNA. TRBV12-2 is deemed a pseudogene. This CDR3 contains 13 residues.

This clone was observed once. The chain couples TRBV5-1 to TRBJ1-1, with D unresolved. Germline CDR1 SGHRS, CDR2 YFSETQ. V lost 4 bases and J lost 5, with 9 bases in between. The CDR3 is made up of 12 amino acids. This CDR3 reads CASSAGPTEAFF. In DNA form, the CDR3 reads TGCGCCAGCAGCGCTGGGCCGACTGAAGCTTTCTTT.

The chain links TRBV20-1 to TRBJ1-1; perhaps TRBD1 as D (6 bases). The CDR3 runs to 11 residues. CDR1 is DFQATT, CDR2 SNEGSKA, per germline (reference sequence). V dropped 3 bases and J dropped 8 bases, with 10 bases sitting between them. CDR3 residues: CSASRTVEAFF. As DNA, the CDR3 is TGCAGTGCTAGTCGGACAGTAGAAGCTTTCTTT.

CDR3 sequence: CAISEPTGTGGNEQYF. The CDR3 coding sequence is TGTGCCATCAGTGAGCCTACCGGGACAGGCGGCAACGAGCAGTACTTC. The chain recombines TRBV10-3 with TRBJ2-7; 8 bases fit TRBD1. The V gene end was trimmed by 2 bases and the J gene end by 5 bases; junction bases not matched to a gene: 11. The CDR3 runs 16 residues. Per germline, CDR1 ENHRY and CDR2 SYGVKD.

The V gene is TRBV11-2, the J gene TRBJ2-5; TRBD1 is a possible D gene (6 bases). The CDR3 contains 15 residues. The V end was cut by 4 bases, the J end by 0 bases, with 12 bases between. Germline V gene sequence: CDR1 SGHAT, CDR2 FQNNGV. The CDR3 DNA follows: TGTGCCAGCAGCTCTCTGACAGGCTACCAAGAGACCCAGTACTTC. Translation: CASSSLTGYQETQYF.

The chain uses TRBV2 and TRBJ1-1; no clear D. Germline lookup yields CDR1 SNHLY and CDR2 FYNNEI. The CDR3 is made up of 14 amino acids. Trimming pared 1 base from V and 4 bases from J, leaving 10 bases between. CDR3 region: CASSEGAFTTEAFF. CDR3 sequence (DNA): TGTGCCAGCAGTGAAGGGGCGTTTACCACTGAAGCTTTCTTT.

The rearrangement joins TRBV14 to TRBJ2-7; 8 positions agree with TRBD1. This CDR3 spans 14 amino acids. Trimming cost V 4 bases and J 0 bases; bases outside gene matches: 2. Germline assignment: CDR1 SGHDN and CDR2 FVKESK. The CDR3 loop reads CASSPGQGSYEQYF. The CDR3 DNA follows: TGTGCCAGCAGCCCAGGACAGGGCTCCTACGAGCAGTACTTC.

This clone occurred a few times. The chain is built from TRBV6-6 and TRBJ1-6; 9 positions agree with TRBD1. The CDR3 runs 16 residues. With V trimmed by 2 bases and J by 7 bases, 6 bases remained unmatched. The germline V gene encodes CDR1 MNHNY and CDR2 SVGAGI (reference sequence). CDR3: CASSYLPGTGNSPLHF. The CDR3 DNA is TGTGCCAGCAGTTACCTTCCCGGGACAGGGAATTCACCCCTCCACTTT.

This clone was seen a single time. V is TRBV7-3 and J is TRBJ1-6; D possibly corresponds to TRBD1 (6 bases). Between the trimmed V and J ends, which lost 3 bases and 10 bases, there was a span of 16 bases. Germline-derived CDR1 and CDR2 are SGHTA and FQGTGA. The CDR3 contains 15 residues. The CDR3 sequence: CASSFTGFFGSPLHF. The CDR3 nucleotides are TGTGCCAGCAGCTTTACAGGGTTTTTCGGATCACCCCTCCACTTT.

This clone was detected only once. The V call is TRBV15, the J call TRBJ1-2, with D perhaps TRBD1 (5 bases). V shed 0 bases and J shed 1 base, with 9 bases lying between them. This CDR3 spans 15 amino acids. Germline CDR1 is LNHNV and CDR2 is YYDKDF (reference sequence). The CDR3 bases are TGTGCCACCAGCAGAGAAACAGGCAGTAACTATGGCTACACCTTC. This encodes CATSRETGSNYGYTF.

The CDR3 DNA follows: TGTGCCAGCCAGGACAGGAGATTTGAAGCTTTCTTT. It is translated as CASQDRRFEAFF. The rearrangement uses TRBV28 and TRBJ1-1; 7 nucleotides agree with TRBD1. Germline V lookup: CDR1 MDHEN, CDR2 SYDVKM. The CDR3 is made up of 12 amino acids. J gave up 7 bases and V 8 bases, and 7 bases lay outside the gene matches.